The source of this T cell receptor (beta chain) is a study of blood T cell repertoires in COVID-19. Study-level information: Collection of acute and convalescent COVID-19 samples took place in the United States, Italy and Spain. In each case, the material was cDNA or gDNA derived from T cells, B-cell-depleted T cells, or PBMCs.

Sequenced by immunoSEQ multiplex PCR; TCRdb stores in-frame clones only, minus some. The sample carries 280,000 or so clones, roughly 90% recorded once. Grouping used clinical history reported by participants in a survey and questionnaire. People in the exposed group encountered a COVID-19 case within 2 weeks before entering the study. The CDR3 consists of 14 residues. CDR1 is SGHTA, CDR2 FQGNSA, per germline. V gave up 3 bases and J gave up 0 bases, with 5 bases separating them. This chain connects TRBV7-2 to TRBJ1-4; D gene ambiguous. The TCR was taken from a woman in her forties or fifties who had been exposed to COVID-19. Material for sequencing was PBMCs or T cells enriched from blood (not recorded which). This CDR3 is CASSFLSTNEKLFF. CDR3 bases: TGTGCCAGCAGCTTTCTTTCAACTAATGAAAAACTGTTTTTT.